This T cell receptor beta chain originates from a study of T cell repertoires in cytomegalovirus infection. Turning to the study itself: Public TCR beta signatures indicated both CMV infection and matching HLA type.

MiXCR, run by TCRdb on the reads, gives a single entry per CDR3 protein. The table has about a million distinct CDR3 sequences, around 32% seen once. General study results and limits: CMV-specific TCR beta clonotypes restricted by HLA-C dominated the ex vivo response. Cumulative public TCR beta family frequency identified CMV carriers with the relevant HLA.

Notes on this clonotype: No antigen is known for it.

V was pared by 4 bases and J by 5 bases, with 7 bases of the junction left unmatched. Germline CDR1 reads SQVTM; CDR2 reads ANQGSEA. CDR3 length: 13 residues. The chain recombines TRBV29-1 with TRBJ1-2; 7 bases are shared with TRBD1. The TCR was taken from a human donor in good health (CMV status not recorded). Some clones in this sample may be carry-over from other donors' samples. The material was cultured CD8+ T cells from PBMCs, obtained from culture after CMV antigen stimulation. The CDR3 spells CSVVRQGQYGYTF. CDR3 in DNA: TGCAGCGTTGTGAGACAGGGTCAATATGGCTACACCTTC.